The 14 T cell receptor beta chains in this list originate from one sample, sequenced in a study of blood T cells in healthy people across ages. A second PCR of 7 to 11 cycles used a sample-barcoded 5' primer and a J-beta primer mix. Via MiXCR, TCRdb re-called the 5' RACE reads, giving one row per CDR3 protein. Altogether 750,000 to 850,000 distinct CDR3 sequences are present, about 25% being singletons, with the ten largest covering under 4.5%. The same data also contributed to another study, on T cells of mothers and their children.

Specimen: blood. These receptors were collected from a boy between 5 and 17 years old in good health.

This chain links TRBV5-1 with TRBJ2-1, with D maybe TRBD1 (5 bases). The germline gives CDR1 SGHRS, CDR2 YFSETQ. The length of the CDR3 is 15 residues. Trimming removed 0 bases at V and 4 bases at J, with 11 bases between. This chain's CDR3 is CASSLAAGLYNEQFF. CDR3 sequence (DNA): TGCGCCAGCAGCTTGGCGGCAGGGCTGTACAATGAGCAGTTCTTC.

The chain uses TRBV3-1 and TRBJ2-7; a possible D gene is TRBD2 (7 bases). The CDR3 sequence is 15 residues long. Per the germline V gene, CDR1 is LGHDT and CDR2 is YNNKEL (reference sequence). V lost 5 bases to trimming and J lost 6 bases, with 20 bases between them. The CDR3 reads CASSARRGGGSEQYF. CDR3 coding DNA: TGTGCCAGCAGCGCAAGAAGAGGGGGAGGGAGCGAGCAGTACTTC.

J is TRBJ2-1 and V is TRBV11-2, with TRBD2 identical over 7 bases. Gene TRBJ2-7 matches the end of the DNA better, so the J call may be wrong. The CDR3 extends over 16 amino acids. CDR1 is SGHAT and CDR2 is FQNNGV in the germline V gene. Written as DNA, the CDR3 is TGTGCCAGCAGCTTAGTCAGCGGGAAGCATGACTACGAGCAGTACTTC. Its protein product is CASSLVSGKHDYEQYF.

This chain links TRBV4-3 with TRBJ2-3; 8 bases match TRBD2. CDR1 is LGHNA and CDR2 is YSLEER in the germline V gene. Trimming took 0 bases from V and 3 from J; bases not matched to a gene: 8. The CDR3 covers 17 residues. As DNA, the CDR3 is TGCGCCAGCAGCCAAGATCTACCGGGAGGGCCGACAGATACGCAGTATTTT. Its translation: CASSQDLPGGPTDTQYF.

The V gene is TRBV7-2, the J gene TRBJ2-3; D gene ambiguous. Germline V gives CDR1 SGHTA, CDR2 FQGNSA. CDR3 length: 16 amino acids. Trimming took off 0 bases at V and 1 base at J, with 11 bases between the two ends. The CDR3 loop is CASSLASQRRTDTQYF. The CDR3 nucleotides are TGTGCCAGCAGCTTAGCTAGTCAGAGGCGCACAGATACGCAGTATTTT. The complete variable domain, with remaining parts taken from reference TRBV7-2 and TRBJ2-3, reads GAGVSQSPSNKVTEKGKDVELRCDPISGHTALYWYRQSLGQGLEFLIYFQGNSAPDKSGLPSDRFSAERTGGSVSTLTIQRTQQEDSAVYLCASSLASQRRTDTQYFGPGTRLTVL.

This chain uses TRBV6-1 with TRBJ2-1, with TRBD2 matching 9 bases. The CDR3 length is 16 residues. Germline V gives CDR1 MNHNS, CDR2 SASEGT. Losses at the gene ends were 4 bases for V and 3 bases for J; bases not matched to a gene: 7. The DNA for the CDR3 is TGTGCCAGCAGTGGCTACTCTAGCGGGGACTACAATGAGCAGTTCTTC. Residues: CASSGYSSGDYNEQFF.

This sequence joins TRBV12-3 or TRBV12-4 and TRBJ1-1; D uncertain. Trimming left V 3 bases short and J 5 bases short, with 13 bases between. CDR3 length: 14 amino acids. CDR3 residues: CASSFQSYGTEAFF. The CDR3 DNA reads TGTGCCAGCAGTTTCCAGTCGTATGGAACTGAAGCTTTCTTT.

In this sample, this clonotype turned up a few times. The J gene is TRBJ1-2, the V gene TRBV7-9; unclear D gene. Germline values: CDR1 SEHNR, CDR2 FQNEAQ (reference sequence). This CDR3 has 13 amino acids. V lost 1 base, J lost 2 bases, and 5 bases lay in between. The DNA of the CDR3 is TGTGCCAGCAGCTTAGACTGGAACTATGGCTACACCTTC. This codes for CASSLDWNYGYTF.

A few counts support this clonotype. The chain employs TRBV28 and TRBJ2-5, with 9 positions matching TRBD1. The tail of the sequence fits TRBJ2-7 better, so the J call may be wrong. CDR1 and CDR2 from the germline V gene are MDHEN and SYDVKM. This CDR3 contains 13 residues. The CDR3 DNA reads TGTGCCAGCCTGGACAGGGGTCCCTACGAGCAGTACTTC. Translation gives CASLDRGPYEQYF.

V gene TRBV29-1 combines with J gene TRBJ2-1; 8 bases match TRBD2. Germline V lookup: CDR1 SQVTM, CDR2 ANQGSEA. CDR3 length: 15 residues. V shed 7 bases, J shed 5 bases, and the junction held 13 bases outside the gene matches. CDR3 residues: CSARKLAGLDNEQFF. As DNA, the CDR3 is TGCAGCGCCCGCAAATTAGCGGGATTGGACAATGAGCAGTTCTTC.

There are many counts of this clonotype. The CDR3 loop is CSARGNTDTQYF. CDR3 coding DNA: TGCAGTGCTAGAGGAAACACAGATACGCAGTATTTT. V usage is TRBV20-1 and J usage is TRBJ2-3; unclear D gene. The V gene lost 1 base and the J gene lost 2 bases, with 4 bases spanning the gap. Per germline, CDR1 DFQATT and CDR2 SNEGSKA (reference sequence). The CDR3 spans 12 residues.

The CDR3 here is CASRSDRGTYEQYF. In DNA, the CDR3 is TGTGCCAGCAGGTCGGACAGGGGCACCTACGAGCAGTACTTC. The chain joins TRBV7-2 to TRBJ2-7, with 9 bases identical to TRBD1. V shed 6 bases and J 2 bases; nucleotides not matched to a gene: 5. This CDR3 is built from 14 residues. Germline CDR1 is SGHTA and CDR2 is FQGNSA.

The V gene is TRBV20-1, the J gene TRBJ2-7, with no clear D. CDR1 is DFQATT, CDR2 SNEGSKA, per germline (reference sequence). This CDR3 spans 15 amino acids. The V and J ends lost 6 bases and 4 bases respectively, with 22 bases between them. CDR3 DNA: TGCAGTGCCCAGTCCGGCGTCTCCTTTGGGTACGAGCAGTACTTC. The encoded protein is CSAQSGVSFGYEQYF.

This clonotype was observed a few times. The J gene is TRBJ2-1, the V gene TRBV25-1; 7 nucleotides match TRBD1. The CDR3 runs to 12 residues. Germline V gene lookup returns CDR1 MGHDK and CDR2 SYGVNS. J was trimmed by 4 bases and V by 10 bases; bases with no gene match: 4. The CDR3 DNA follows: TGTGCCACCGAGACAGGGTACAATGAGCAGTTCTTC. This sequence encodes CATETGYNEQFF.